The 28 T cell receptor beta chains presented below share a single source sample, sequenced in a study of T cell responses to AZD1222 COVID-19 vaccine. The protocol was immunoSEQ multiplex PCR, while the TCRdb copy is restricted to in-frame clones and leaves out a portion. Of about 200,000 clones listed, more than 85% are singletons. The sample in question was peripheral blood, obtained 28 days after the second AZD1222 dose. The receptors were gathered from an adult who received the AZD1222 COVID-19 vaccine.

This chain links TRBV9 with TRBJ2-4, with TRBD2 identical over 11 bases. The germline V gene encodes CDR1 SGDLS and CDR2 YYNGEE. The J segment lost 0 bases and the V segment lost 5 bases, leaving 10 bases of the junction unmatched. The CDR3 is 18 residues long. The CDR3 DNA follows: TGTGCCAGCAGTCCAGGACTAGCGGGCACACTAGCCAAAAACATTCAGTACTTC. Translated: CASSPGLAGTLAKNIQYF.

The rearrangement links TRBV5-1 to TRBJ2-2; possibly TRBD2 for D (5 bases). The CDR3 loop spans 13 amino acids. CDR1 is SGHRS and CDR2 is YFSETQ in the germline V gene. The germline V and J ends were trimmed by 5 bases and 7 bases, with 12 bases remaining between them. The CDR3: CASRRAGFGELFF. The CDR3 bases are TGCGCCAGCAGGCGGGCCGGGTTCGGGGAGCTGTTTTTT.

This rearrangement joins TRBV19 to TRBJ2-2; 12 bases are shared with TRBD2. The CDR3 consists of 15 residues. The germline V gene encodes CDR1 LNHDA and CDR2 SQIVND (reference sequence). The ends lost 7 bases at V and 8 bases at J; junction bases unmatched: 8. In DNA form, the CDR3 reads TGTGCCAGTACCCTCCTAGCGGGAGGGGTTGGGGAGCTGTTTTTT. Amino acids: CASTLLAGGVGELFF.

The chain has TRBV12-2 and TRBJ2-1; TRBD2, the table's D call, lacks a check against the DNA. TRBV12-2 is reported as a pseudogene. The CDR3 totals 20 residues. In DNA, the CDR3 is TGTGCAAGTCGCTTAGAGGCGAACTGGCCTAGCGGGAGACCTCACAATGAGCAGTTCTTC. It yields the protein CASRLEANWPSGRPHNEQFF.

The chain recombines TRBV29-1 with TRBJ2-5; D may be TRBD2 (7 bases). Germline CDR1 reads SQVTM; CDR2 reads ANQGSEA. The CDR3 totals 14 residues. V shed 7 bases and J shed 5 bases, with 20 bases lying between them. As DNA, the CDR3 is TGCAGCGACCGCAGGGGAGGGGTAAGGGAGACCCAGTACTTC. Translation gives CSDRRGGVRETQYF.

The gene calls are TRBV28 and TRBJ2-1; TRBD2 matches at 7 bases. V was pared by 6 bases and J by 0 bases, with 5 bases of the junction left unmatched. The CDR3 totals 15 residues. Germline CDR1 MDHEN, CDR2 SYDVKM. The CDR3 DNA is TGTGCCAGCAGGGGAGGCGGGGGCTCCTACAATGAGCAGTTCTTC. This gives the protein CASRGGGGSYNEQFF.

The chain joins TRBV2 to TRBJ1-1, with 8 bases fitting TRBD1. The germline gives CDR1 SNHLY, CDR2 FYNNEI. The CDR3 extends over 14 amino acids. V was pared by 4 bases and J by 1 base, with 2 bases of the junction left unmatched. The CDR3 nucleotides are TGTGCCAGCAGTGTCGGACAGGGGAACACTGAAGCTTTCTTT. Translated: CASSVGQGNTEAFF.

The chain carries TRBV29-1 and TRBJ2-1; 10 nucleotides align to TRBD1. This CDR3 has 15 residues. Germline-derived CDR1 and CDR2 are SQVTM and ANQGSEA. V lost 4 bases and J lost 8; bases outside the gene matches: 11. CDR3 protein: CSVGGRQGARDEQFF. The CDR3 DNA follows: TGCAGCGTTGGTGGTCGACAGGGGGCGCGGGATGAGCAGTTCTTC.

This clone was counted between two and nine times. This rearrangement joins TRBV18 to TRBJ2-5; perhaps D is TRBD1 or TRBD2 (5 bases each). CDR3 length: 15 residues. The V and J ends lost 6 bases and 4 bases respectively, with 18 bases between them. Germline lookup yields CDR1 KGHSH and CDR2 LQKENI. The DNA for the CDR3 is TGTGCCAGCTCGCGCCGGGACGGCCGGGTAGAGACCCAGTACTTC. Amino acid sequence: CASSRRDGRVETQYF.

This chain links TRBV14 with TRBJ2-1; 7 nucleotides align to TRBD1. V gave up 0 bases and J gave up 4 bases; unmatched junction bases: 6. The CDR3 runs 16 residues. Germline CDR1 SGHDN, CDR2 FVKESK. The CDR3 loop reads CASSQEVVRGYNEQFF. The CDR3 region has the DNA TGTGCCAGCAGCCAAGAGGTCGTCAGGGGGTACAATGAGCAGTTCTTC.

This chain joins TRBV7-2 and TRBJ2-2; D may be TRBD2 (6 bases). Germline V gene sequence: CDR1 SGHTA, CDR2 FQGNSA. V lost 2 bases and J lost 6, with 13 bases in between. The CDR3 extends over 15 amino acids. This CDR3 reads CASSLSSAFPGELFF. In DNA form, the CDR3 reads TGTGCCAGCAGCTTATCTAGCGCCTTCCCCGGGGAGCTGTTTTTT.

J is TRBJ2-7 and V is TRBV11-2; D is unresolved. Trimming left V 5 bases short and J 6 bases short, with 8 bases between. Germline V CDR1 and CDR2: SGHAT, FQNNGV. This CDR3 comprises 11 residues. The CDR3 protein is CASSPQTEQYF. In DNA, the CDR3 is TGTGCCAGCAGCCCGCAAACCGAGCAGTACTTC.

J is TRBJ2-3 and V is TRBV5-4; 7 nucleotides agree with TRBD2. The V segment lost 2 bases and the J segment 1 base; nucleotides outside the gene matches: 10. The V gene's germline CDR1 is SGHNT and CDR2 YYREEE (reference sequence). This CDR3 contains 17 residues. Written as DNA, the CDR3 is TGTGCCAGCAGCTTAAGGTTTGCGGGAGTTGGCACAGATACGCAGTATTTT. Translated, it gives CASSLRFAGVGTDTQYF.

The CDR3 nucleotides read TGCGCCAGCAGCCAAGACGGGCCCTGGGACAATGAGCAGTTCTTC. Amino acids: CASSQDGPWDNEQFF. This rearrangement joins TRBV4-1 to TRBJ2-1, with unresolved D. There are 15 residues in the CDR3. Germline V CDR1 and CDR2: MGHRA, YSYEKL. The V gene lost 0 bases and the J gene lost 5 bases, with 11 bases spanning the gap.

The rearrangement links TRBV27 to TRBJ2-2; D gene ambiguous. Germline loops: CDR1 MNHEY, CDR2 SMNVEV (reference sequence). V lost 4 bases to trimming and J lost 3 bases, with 6 bases between them. The CDR3 has 13 residues. The CDR3 region is CASSYRDTGELFF. As DNA, the CDR3 is TGTGCCAGCAGTTACCGAGACACCGGGGAGCTGTTTTTT.

This chain connects TRBV30 to TRBJ1-2, with D unclear. The CDR3 sequence is 15 residues long. Germline-derived CDR1 and CDR2 are GTSNPN and SVGIG (reference sequence). V was shortened by 0 bases and J by 8 bases, with 19 bases between the two germline ends. CDR3 bases: TGTGCCTGGAGTGTAGGCTCTCTTTACTATGGCGGCTACACCTTC. Translating gives CAWSVGSLYYGGYTF.

The V gene is TRBV7-9, the J gene TRBJ1-1; TRBD1 might be the D (6 bases). The CDR3 runs to 14 residues. Per germline, CDR1 SEHNR and CDR2 FQNEAQ (reference sequence). The germline V and J ends were trimmed by 6 bases and 2 bases, with 13 bases remaining between them. DNA of the CDR3: TGTGCCAGCAGGATCCGGGACATAAACACTGAAGCTTTCTTT. Encoded protein: CASRIRDINTEAFF.

CDR3 nucleotides: TGTGCCAGCACCCCAGGGGGGGATGAAAAACTGTTTTTT. As protein: CASTPGGDEKLFF. The rearrangement joins TRBV7-9 to TRBJ1-4; 7 nucleotides agree with TRBD1. The CDR3 totals 13 residues. V was pared by 7 bases and J by 6 bases, with 5 bases of the junction left unmatched. Germline CDR1 SEHNR, CDR2 FQNEAQ (reference sequence).

The chain joins TRBV19 to TRBJ2-7; TRBD2 matches 9 bases. The CDR3 has 17 residues. Germline V lookup: CDR1 LNHDA, CDR2 SQIVND (reference sequence). V trimming: 3 bases; J trimming: 0 bases; junction bases outside the gene matches: 9. DNA for the CDR3: TGTGCCAGTAGTATCGTTAAGACTAGCGGTACCTCCTACGAGCAGTACTTC. Translated: CASSIVKTSGTSYEQYF.

The V and J genes are TRBV4-1 and TRBJ2-2; 7 bases map to TRBD2. The CDR3 is 17 amino acids. Germline CDR1 and CDR2: MGHRA and YSYEKL. After removal of 10 bases from V and 8 bases from J, the junction contained 22 bases not matched to a gene. CDR3 protein: CATGDYPSGVKGGELFF. CDR3 sequence (DNA): TGCGCCACAGGAGACTACCCCAGCGGGGTTAAGGGGGGGGAGCTGTTTTTT.

V usage is TRBV2 and J usage is TRBJ1-1; D is undetermined. The germline gives CDR1 SNHLY, CDR2 FYNNEI. The ends were cut back, 6 bases at V and 2 bases at J, with 13 bases in the middle. The CDR3 is 14 residues long. As DNA, the CDR3 is TGTGCCAGCAGGCTCCAGTTGTTCAACACTGAAGCTTTCTTT. Amino acid sequence: CASRLQLFNTEAFF.

This clone occurred once. The rearrangement joins TRBV6-5 to TRBJ2-2, with TRBD1 as a possible D gene (5 bases). This CDR3 has 14 residues. Germline lookup yields CDR1 MNHEY and CDR2 SVGAGI. V dropped 6 bases and J dropped 0 bases, with 8 bases sitting between them. CDR3: CASSVQANTGELFF. The CDR3 coding sequence is TGTGCCAGCAGCGTACAGGCGAACACCGGGGAGCTGTTTTTT.

This chain links TRBV6-5 with TRBJ1-3; D gene ambiguous. This CDR3 contains 14 residues. Trimming stripped 5 bases from V and 0 bases from J, with 8 bases between. Germline CDR1 and CDR2: MNHEY and SVGAGI. The CDR3 DNA follows: TGTGCCAGCAGTAAAATAAGCTCTGGAAACACCATATATTTT. This sequence encodes CASSKISSGNTIYF.

The chain carries TRBV9 and TRBJ2-5, with D unresolved. The CDR3 is made up of 14 amino acids. V was pared by 0 bases and J by 5 bases, with 11 bases between. Germline V gene lookup returns CDR1 SGDLS and CDR2 YYNGEE. CDR3 nucleotides: TGTGCCAGCAGCGTAGCTACGTTTGAGGAGACCCAGTACTTC. It encodes CASSVATFEETQYF.

In nucleotides, the CDR3 is TGTGCCAGCTCACCAACAGGGGGCGAAGTTGGCTATGGCTACACCTTC. This translates into CASSPTGGEVGYGYTF. The J gene is TRBJ1-2, the V gene TRBV18, with 9 bases that match TRBD1. This CDR3 is 16 amino acids long. V dropped 2 bases and J dropped 4; count of bases not matched to a gene: 8. Germline CDR1 KGHSH, CDR2 LQKENI.

The chain is built from TRBV19 and TRBJ1-2, with TRBD1 as a possible D gene (5 bases). The CDR3 spans 15 residues. Germline V CDR1 and CDR2: LNHDA, SQIVND (reference sequence). The V end was cut by 4 bases, the J end by 3 bases, with 15 bases between. The CDR3 loop reads CASSSGRGAHYGYTF. CDR3 nucleotides: TGTGCCAGTAGTAGTGGACGAGGGGCTCACTATGGCTACACCTTC.

This clone appeared once. The chain couples TRBV5-1 to TRBJ1-1; a possible D gene is TRBD1 (6 bases). V was cut by 3 bases and J by 10 bases, with 16 bases left in between. CDR1 and CDR2 (germline): SGHRS, YFSETQ. The length of the CDR3 is 13 residues. Here the CDR3 reads CASSSDNRARAFF. CDR3 in DNA: TGCGCCAGCAGCTCAGATAACAGGGCAAGAGCTTTCTTT.

The chain employs TRBV6-2 or TRBV6-3 and TRBJ1-2, with D perhaps TRBD1 (5 bases). CDR3 length equals 13 residues. V gave up 4 bases and J gave up 12 bases, with 18 bases separating them. CDR1 and CDR2 (germline): MNHEY, SVGEGT. The CDR3: CASSWGTLEWNTF. For the CDR3, the DNA is TGTGCCAGCAGTTGGGGCACCCTGGAGTGGAACACCTTC.